The entry that follows covers one TCR beta chain sequence. Its specificity is not known. Only in-frame clones appear in the TCRdb table, and some are missing; sequencing was by immunoSEQ multiplex PCR. The sample holds 100,000 to 150,000 clones, approximately 90% seen once. This specimen belongs to a study of cytomegalovirus exposure and HLA in healthy donors. Study-wide points: The study flagged some 170 TCR beta chains as cytomegalovirus-associated.

The CDR3 loop spans 16 amino acids. V was clipped by 4 bases and J by 5 bases; unmatched bases: 7. Germline values: CDR1 SGHRS, CDR2 YFSETQ. The study drew the donors from its approximately 120-subject validation cohort, separate from the 666-subject first cohort. The rearrangement joins TRBV5-1 to TRBJ2-3; 13 bases agree with TRBD2. The specimen sequenced was PBMCs. The receptor was isolated from a woman between 18 and 29 years old in good health and CMV-seronegative. The CDR3 DNA follows: TGCGCCAGCAGCACCGGGACTAGCGGGGTGGGAGATACGCAGTATTTT. It codes for CASSTGTSGVGDTQYF.